Following are 17 T cell receptor beta chains from one sample sequenced in a study of blood T cell repertoires in COVID-19. The data were produced by immunoSEQ multiplex PCR, yet TCRdb's version contains in-frame clones alone and is incomplete. The data show 310,000 or so clones, approximately 90% seen once. The specimen was PBMCs or T cells enriched from blood (not recorded which). These receptors originate from a woman in her thirties who had recovered from COVID-19.

The chain joins TRBV18 to TRBJ2-1; D is perhaps TRBD1 (5 bases). Germline CDR1 reads KGHSH; CDR2 reads LQKENI. Between the trimmed V and J ends, which lost 2 bases and 4 bases, there was a span of 12 bases. CDR3 length: 15 residues. The chain's CDR3 is CASSPNPDTYNEQFF. CDR3 DNA sequence: TGTGCCAGCTCACCAAACCCGGACACTTACAATGAGCAGTTCTTC.

The chain joins TRBV27 to TRBJ1-2; unclear D gene. The CDR3 is 13 amino acids. V gave up 3 bases and J gave up 6 bases, with 11 bases separating them. Germline CDR1 MNHEY, CDR2 SMNVEV (reference sequence). In DNA form, the CDR3 reads TGTGCCAGCAGTTTTGGGGTGAGGGATGGCTACACCTTC. Translating it yields CASSFGVRDGYTF.

The V call is TRBV4-3, the J call TRBJ2-7; TRBD1 is a possible D gene (5 bases). From germline, CDR1 is LGHNA and CDR2 YSLEER. V was cut by 4 bases and J by 3 bases, with 10 bases left in between. The CDR3 contains 13 residues. The CDR3 here is CASSRAQGYEQYF. DNA for the CDR3: TGCGCCAGCAGCCGCGCCCAGGGCTACGAGCAGTACTTC.

The chain has TRBV6-5 and TRBJ2-7, with 8 bases that match TRBD2. The junction had 9 bases not matched to a gene; V was cut back by 5 bases and J by 3 bases. CDR3 length equals 15 residues. Per germline, CDR1 MNHEY and CDR2 SVGAGI. For the CDR3, the DNA is TGTGCCAGCAGTCCCCTCCCCAGCGGGAGCTACGAGCAGTACTTC. Protein: CASSPLPSGSYEQYF.

The gene calls are TRBV29-1 and TRBJ2-5; no reliable D call. CDR1 is SQVTM and CDR2 is ANQGSEA in the germline V gene. The CDR3 runs 12 residues. Trimming stripped 6 bases from V and 1 base from J, with 9 bases between. The chain's CDR3 is CSVVRSQETQYF. CDR3 sequence (DNA): TGCAGCGTAGTCAGGTCCCAAGAGACCCAGTACTTC.

This chain joins TRBV4-1 and TRBJ1-3; a possible D gene is TRBD1 (6 bases). The germline V and J ends were trimmed by 1 base and 0 bases, with 13 bases remaining between them. The CDR3 spans 17 residues. CDR1 is MGHRA and CDR2 is YSYEKL in the germline V gene. CDR3 region: CASSQVTGLNSGNTIYF. CDR3 DNA: TGCGCCAGCAGCCAAGTAACAGGGTTAAACTCTGGAAACACCATATATTTT.

This sequence joins TRBV5-6 and TRBJ2-4; 8 bases match TRBD2. V was clipped by 0 bases and J by 6 bases; unmatched bases: 2. Germline V gene data show CDR1 as SGHDT and CDR2 as YYEEEE. The length of the CDR3 is 14 residues. As DNA, the CDR3 is TGTGCCAGCAGCTTGGAGGCGGGAGGAAACATTCAGTACTTC. It encodes CASSLEAGGNIQYF. The whole variable domain, filled in from reference TRBV5-6 and TRBJ2-4, reads DAGVTQSPTHLIKTRGQQVTLRCSPKSGHDTVSWYQQALGQGPQFIFQYYEEEERQRGNFPDRFSGHQFPNYSSELNVNALLLGDSALYLCASSLEAGGNIQYFGAGTRLSVL.

This chain uses TRBV27 with TRBJ2-2, with 8 bases identical to TRBD2. This CDR3 comprises 18 residues. Trimming removed 0 bases from V and 0 bases from J; junction bases left unmatched: 6. Germline V gene data show CDR1 as MNHEY and CDR2 as SMNVEV (reference sequence). The CDR3 here is CASSLSRAGVANTGELFF. CDR3 DNA: TGTGCCAGCAGTTTATCCAGAGCGGGAGTGGCGAACACCGGGGAGCTGTTTTTT.

The rearrangement uses TRBV29-1 and TRBJ2-5; D possibly corresponds to TRBD1 (6 bases). The V gene lost 0 bases and the J gene lost 4 bases, with 12 bases spanning the gap. The CDR3 runs 14 residues. Germline V CDR1 and CDR2: SQVTM, ANQGSEA. The CDR3 nucleotides read TGCAGCGTTGAAGACCTAGTAGGGGGAGAGACCCAGTACTTC. It specifies CSVEDLVGGETQYF.

The chain uses TRBV6-1 and TRBJ2-4; D gene uncertain. The CDR3 consists of 14 residues. V lost 3 bases and J 5 bases, leaving 11 bases between the germline ends. Germline CDR1 reads MNHNS; CDR2 reads SASEGT. The DNA for the CDR3 is TGTGCCAGCAGTGATTCTAGACCCCAAAACATTCAGTACTTC. Amino acid sequence: CASSDSRPQNIQYF.

V usage is TRBV28 and J usage is TRBJ2-7, with 8 bases that match TRBD1. The V gene's germline CDR1 is MDHEN and CDR2 SYDVKM. Trimming cost V 4 bases and J 1 base; bases outside gene matches: 9. The CDR3 extends over 16 amino acids. Here the CDR3 reads CASSSQGAQGSYEQYF. The CDR3 DNA is TGTGCCAGCAGTTCCCAGGGGGCTCAGGGGTCCTACGAGCAGTACTTC.

This clone has more than one count but fewer than ten. This chain uses TRBV23-1 with TRBJ1-5; possible D gene TRBD1, 6 bases. TRBV23-1 belongs to the ORF category, with a function that is uncertain. The CDR3 consists of 17 residues. Trimming shortened V by 2 bases and J by 10 bases, and 24 bases separated the two germline ends. CDR3 sequence reads: CASSQNGVRQDLAPQHF. Here the CDR3 DNA reads TGCGCCAGCAGTCAAAATGGAGTGAGACAGGATCTCGCTCCCCAGCATTTT.

The rearrangement joins TRBV2 to TRBJ2-7; TRBD2 might be the D (5 bases). The CDR3 runs to 13 residues. Germline CDR1 is SNHLY and CDR2 is FYNNEI. V was pared by 6 bases and J by 4 bases, with 13 bases between. CDR3 coding DNA: TGTGCCAGCAGAGCACTAGAAGATTACGAGCAGTACTTC. Encoded protein: CASRALEDYEQYF.

The chain links TRBV6-4 to TRBJ2-1; TRBD2 aligns across 9 bases. The V segment lost 5 bases and the J segment 6 bases; nucleotides outside the gene matches: 8. Per germline, CDR1 MRHNA and CDR2 SNTAGT. This CDR3 has 15 amino acids. CDR3 residues: CASSPGTSIGNEQFF. The CDR3 nucleotides read TGTGCCAGCAGTCCCGGGACTAGCATCGGCAATGAGCAGTTCTTC.

The V gene is TRBV15, the J gene TRBJ1-6; D is undetermined. CDR3 length: 13 residues. Between the trimmed V and J ends, which lost 1 base and 9 bases, there was a span of 7 bases. Germline-derived CDR1 and CDR2 are LNHNV and YYDKDF (reference sequence). DNA of the CDR3: TGTGCCACCAGCAGAGGTAGATCTTCACCCCTCCACTTT. Translating it yields CATSRGRSSPLHF.

For this clone: The same CDR3 is also encoded by other DNA sequences in this sample. This chain uses TRBV28 with TRBJ1-3; no clear D. The CDR3 consists of 15 residues. Germline V gene sequence: CDR1 MDHEN, CDR2 SYDVKM. V was pared by 4 bases and J by 1 base, with 11 bases between. The CDR3 DNA follows: TGTGCCAGCAGTTCGCCTGGAGGATCTGGAAACACCATATATTTT. Its protein product is CASSSPGGSGNTIYF.

This sequence joins TRBV2 and TRBJ2-3; D possibly corresponds to TRBD1 (5 bases). Germline CDR1 SNHLY, CDR2 FYNNEI. V shed 2 bases and J shed 4 bases, with 13 bases lying between them. The CDR3 is made up of 15 amino acids. The CDR3 here is CASSERQTYADTQYF. CDR3 in DNA: TGTGCCAGCAGTGAACGACAGACCTATGCAGATACGCAGTATTTT.